This is a list of T cell receptor beta chains from one sample in a study of CD8 T cells in Susac syndrome. TCRdb processed the immunoSEQ multiplex PCR reads anew with MiXCR; each CDR3 protein has one entry. The table has approximately 120,000 distinct CDR3 sequences, just under 95% seen once. Sequencing was performed on CD8+ T cells from PBMCs. Source of these receptors: a human donor with Susac syndrome. Each CDR3 is given with its conserved first and last residue. Fields, in order: CDR3 DNA, CDR3 protein, D gene, V gene, clone size, J gene. D genes are given only for firm matches. Not all rows give a size; the values are once, few, many and, for expanded clones, a class.

CDR3nt: TGTGCCAGCAGCTACCTTGATGAAGCTTTCTTT; CDR3aa: CASSYLDEAFF; d_gene: -; v_gene: TRBV7-9; abundance: -; j_gene: TRBJ1-1
CDR3nt: TGTGCCAGCAGACTAGCGGGGGGCTCCCAAGAGACCCAGTACTTC; CDR3aa: CASRLAGGSQETQYF; d_gene: TRBD2; v_gene: TRBV27; abundance: -; j_gene: TRBJ2-5
CDR3nt: TGTGCCAGCAGTCTCTGGACTAGCCCCACCTCGGAGCAGTACTTC; CDR3aa: CASSLWTSPTSEQYF; d_gene: TRBD2; v_gene: TRBV27; abundance: once; j_gene: TRBJ2-7
CDR3nt: TGTGCCAGCAGCCCTCCAGACGGCGACTACGAGCAGTACTTC; CDR3aa: CASSPPDGDYEQYF; d_gene: -; v_gene: TRBV11-1; abundance: -; j_gene: TRBJ2-7
CDR3nt: TGCAGTGAATACGGACAGGCCCTTGATGGCTACACCTTC; CDR3aa: CSEYGQALDGYTF; d_gene: TRBD1; v_gene: TRBV20-1; abundance: -; j_gene: TRBJ1-2
CDR3nt: TGTGCCAGCAGTTTCTTGTTTGGGGAACGGGGATCCGAGCAGTTCTTC; CDR3aa: CASSFLFGERGSEQFF; d_gene: -; v_gene: TRBV27; abundance: -; j_gene: TRBJ2-1
CDR3nt: TGCGCCAGCAGCCTTCGGGGGGGGCGAGACACTGAAGCTTTCTTT; CDR3aa: CASSLRGGRDTEAFF; d_gene: -; v_gene: TRBV4-1; abundance: once; j_gene: TRBJ1-1
CDR3nt: TGTGCCAGCAGCCAAAGAGCCGGGACAGGGGGAGAGACCCAGTACTTC; CDR3aa: CASSQRAGTGGETQYF; d_gene: TRBD1; v_gene: TRBV4-2; abundance: -; j_gene: TRBJ2-5
CDR3nt: TGTGCCAGCAGCCAAGAGGCAGCGCATGGCACAGATACGCAGTATTTT; CDR3aa: CASSQEAAHGTDTQYF; d_gene: -; v_gene: TRBV4-2; abundance: -; j_gene: TRBJ2-3
CDR3nt: TGCGCCAGCAGCTCCCCAGGGACCCCAAGGTGGGGCTACACCTTC; CDR3aa: CASSSPGTPRWGYTF; d_gene: -; v_gene: TRBV5-1; abundance: -; j_gene: TRBJ1-2
CDR3nt: TGTGCCAGCAGTGACGTGAGCGAGACAGACTACGAGCAGTACTTC; CDR3aa: CASSDVSETDYEQYF; d_gene: -; v_gene: TRBV2; abundance: -; j_gene: TRBJ2-7